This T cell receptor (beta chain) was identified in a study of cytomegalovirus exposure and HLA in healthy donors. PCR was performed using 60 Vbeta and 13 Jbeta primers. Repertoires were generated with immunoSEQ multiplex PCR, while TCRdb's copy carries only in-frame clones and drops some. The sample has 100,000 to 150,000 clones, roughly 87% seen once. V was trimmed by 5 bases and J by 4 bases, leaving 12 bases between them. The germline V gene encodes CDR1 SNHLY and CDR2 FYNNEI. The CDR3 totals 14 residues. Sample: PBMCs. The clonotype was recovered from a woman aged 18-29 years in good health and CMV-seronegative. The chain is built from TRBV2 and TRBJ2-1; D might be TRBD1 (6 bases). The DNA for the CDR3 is TGTGCCAGCAGTCCGGACAGAACATACAATGAGCAGTTCTTC. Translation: CASSPDRTYNEQFF.